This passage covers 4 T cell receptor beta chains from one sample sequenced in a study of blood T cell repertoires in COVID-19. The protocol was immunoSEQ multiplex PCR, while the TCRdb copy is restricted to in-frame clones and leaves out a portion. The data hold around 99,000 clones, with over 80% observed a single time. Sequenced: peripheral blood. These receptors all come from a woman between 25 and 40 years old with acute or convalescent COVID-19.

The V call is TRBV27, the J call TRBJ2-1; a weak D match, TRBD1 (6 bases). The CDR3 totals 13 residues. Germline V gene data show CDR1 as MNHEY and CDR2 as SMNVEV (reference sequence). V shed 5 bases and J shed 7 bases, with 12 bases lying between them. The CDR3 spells CASSTGNWNEQFF. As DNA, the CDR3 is TGTGCCAGCAGTACAGGGAATTGGAATGAGCAGTTCTTC.

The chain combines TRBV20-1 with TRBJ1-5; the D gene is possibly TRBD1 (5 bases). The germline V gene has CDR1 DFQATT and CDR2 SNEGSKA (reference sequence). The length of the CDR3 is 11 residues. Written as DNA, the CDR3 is TGCAACGAGAGACAGAATCAGCCCCAGCATTTT. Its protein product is CNERQNQPQHF.

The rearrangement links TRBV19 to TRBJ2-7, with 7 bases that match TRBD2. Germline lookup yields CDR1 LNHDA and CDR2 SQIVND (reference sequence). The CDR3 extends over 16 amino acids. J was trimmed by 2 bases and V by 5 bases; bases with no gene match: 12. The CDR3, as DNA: TGTGCCAGTAGTCGGGGAGGGCTTCACCCTACCTACGAGCAGTACTTC. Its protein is CASSRGGLHPTYEQYF.

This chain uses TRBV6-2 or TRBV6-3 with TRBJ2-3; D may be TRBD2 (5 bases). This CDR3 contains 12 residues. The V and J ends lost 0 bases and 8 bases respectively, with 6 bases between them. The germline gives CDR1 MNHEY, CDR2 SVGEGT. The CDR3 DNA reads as TGTGCCAGCAGTTACTCCGAGGGTACGCAGTATTTT. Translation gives CASSYSEGTQYF.